The 25 T cell receptor beta chains in this list originate from one sample, sequenced in a study of sequential checkpoint blockade in melanoma. As to treatment: randomized to nivolumab then ipilimumab (arm A) or the reverse (arm B). Sequenced by immunoSEQ multiplex PCR; TCRdb stores in-frame clones only, minus some. The sample includes about 10,000 clones, about 23% of them seen just once. Sequenced material: tumor tissue (inferred from file names), taken from a patient given nivolumab and ipilimumab in sequence. These receptors were obtained from a human donor with melanoma.

This clone appeared a few times. The chain links TRBV16 to TRBJ1-5; the match to TRBD1 covers 8 bases. Losses at the gene ends were 5 bases for V and 1 base for J; bases not matched to a gene: 25. The CDR3 is made up of 22 amino acids. CDR1 is KGHSY and CDR2 is FQNENV in the germline V gene. CDR3 sequence (DNA): TGTGCCAGCAGCGGCACTAGTGGTGTGGGGGCAGGGGGCTTTCCGAGCAATCAGCCCCAGCATTTT. Translation: CASSGTSGVGAGGFPSNQPQHF.

In its sample, this clone was seen a few times. The chain links TRBV25-1 to TRBJ1-2; D possibly corresponds to TRBD1 (6 bases). CDR3 length: 18 residues. Germline-derived CDR1 and CDR2 are MGHDK and SYGVNS. Deletions cut 6 bases from V and 4 bases from J, with 27 bases between. CDR3 loop: CASSGGGRADYFSYGYTF. CDR3 in DNA: TGTGCCAGCAGCGGGGGGGGCAGGGCCGACTACTTTTCCTATGGCTACACCTTC.

The chain couples TRBV9 to TRBJ2-7, with D possibly matching TRBD2 (6 bases). This CDR3 is built from 13 residues. V was pared by 4 bases and J by 7 bases, with 15 bases between. Germline CDR1 and CDR2: SGDLS and YYNGEE. The chain's CDR3 is CASSPGLAGEQYF. DNA of the CDR3: TGTGCCAGCAGCCCGGGACTGGCGGGTGAGCAGTACTTC.

This sequence joins TRBV6-8 and TRBJ2-7, with TRBD1 as a possible D gene (7 bases). Trimming removed 6 bases from V and 1 base from J, with 16 bases in between. This CDR3 spans 15 amino acids. Germline V CDR1 and CDR2: MNHGY, SAAAGT. The CDR3 region is CASSTRQGGSYEQYF. In DNA, the CDR3 is TGTGCCAGCAGCACCCGACAGGGAGGTTCCTACGAGCAGTACTTC.

This CDR3 is CASSIDRTVYGYTF. The CDR3 DNA follows: TGTGCCAGTAGTATAGATAGGACAGTCTATGGCTACACCTTC. The chain uses TRBV19 and TRBJ1-2, with D perhaps matching TRBD1 (6 bases). The CDR3 consists of 14 residues. The germline CDR1 and CDR2 sequences are LNHDA and SQIVND (reference sequence). V lost 0 bases and J lost 4, with 9 bases in between. Filled out from reference TRBV19 and TRBJ1-2, the complete variable domain reads DGGITQSPKYLFRKEGQNVTLSCEQNLNHDAMYWYRQDPGQGLRLIYYSQIVNDFQKGDIAEGYSVSREKKESFPLTVTSAQKNPTAFYLCASSIDRTVYGYTFGSGTRLTVV.

This clone has at least ten counts. This sequence joins TRBV23-1 and TRBJ2-3; 14 nucleotides agree with TRBD2. TRBV23-1 is an open reading frame whose function is uncertain. The CDR3 has 15 residues. V trimming: 6 bases; J trimming: 8 bases; junction bases outside the gene matches: 7. The CDR3 loop reads CASSLEGTSGGTQYF. In nucleotides, the CDR3 is TGCGCCAGCAGCTTGGAGGGGACTAGCGGGGGTACGCAGTATTTT.

This clone was seen more than once but under ten times. V and J are TRBV19 and TRBJ1-1; D is perhaps TRBD1 (5 bases). This CDR3 has 12 amino acids. Germline V gene sequence: CDR1 LNHDA, CDR2 SQIVND (reference sequence). The V and J ends lost 6 bases and 0 bases respectively, with 5 bases between them. CDR3: CASRGVNTEAFF. The CDR3 nucleotides read TGTGCCAGTAGAGGGGTGAACACTGAAGCTTTCTTT.

This clone turned up a few times. The chain joins TRBV6-4 to TRBJ1-4; D is possibly TRBD1 (6 bases). From germline, CDR1 is MRHNA and CDR2 SNTAGT. The CDR3 is 11 residues long. The germline V and J ends were trimmed by 6 bases and 8 bases, with 7 bases remaining between them. Here the CDR3 reads CASRDSEKLFF. The CDR3 coding sequence is TGTGCCAGCAGGGACAGCGAAAAACTGTTTTTT.

This chain joins TRBV7-6 and TRBJ1-4; D possibly corresponds to TRBD1 (5 bases). The V end lost 5 bases, the J end lost 5 bases, and 15 bases lay between the germline ends. The CDR3 contains 15 residues. Looked up from germline, CDR1 is SGHVS and CDR2 is FNYEAQ. CDR3 loop: CASSVVGTVNEKLFF. The CDR3 nucleotides are TGTGCCAGCAGCGTGGTTGGGACGGTAAATGAAAAACTGTTTTTT. Using reference TRBV7-6 and TRBJ1-4 for the parts outside the CDR3, the full variable domain is GAGVSQSPRYKVTKRGQDVALRCDPISGHVSLYWYRQALGQGPEFLTYFNYEAQQDKSGLPNDRFSAERPEGSISTLTIQRTEQRDSAMYRCASSVVGTVNEKLFFGSGTQLSVL.

The chain's CDR3 is CASSYPGGLPTDTQYF. CDR3 coding DNA: TGTGCCAGCAGTTACCCTGGGGGTCTACCCACAGATACGCAGTATTTT. This sequence joins TRBV6-8 and TRBJ2-3; D tentatively reads TRBD1 or TRBD2 (5 bases each). Germline loops: CDR1 MNHGY, CDR2 SAAAGT. Trimming stripped 2 bases from V and 2 bases from J, with 14 bases between. The CDR3 has 16 residues.

A few counts support this clone. The rearrangement links TRBV10-3 to TRBJ2-1; 7 bases fit TRBD2. Trimming cost V 1 base and J 6 bases; bases outside gene matches: 3. The CDR3 has 14 residues. Germline CDR1 ENHRY, CDR2 SYGVKD. The CDR3 region is CAISEFRGGNEQFF. In nucleotides, the CDR3 is TGTGCCATCAGTGAGTTCCGCGGGGGCAATGAGCAGTTCTTC.

This clone came up a few times. The chain couples TRBV6-4 to TRBJ1-2; D is undetermined. This CDR3 has 11 residues. Trimming stripped 3 bases from V and 7 bases from J, with 6 bases between. Looked up from germline, CDR1 is MRHNA and CDR2 is SNTAGT. The CDR3 reads CASSEYGGYTF. The CDR3 DNA follows: TGTGCCAGCAGTGAATATGGTGGCTACACCTTC.

This clone was found a few times. The rearrangement joins TRBV5-1 to TRBJ1-2; 9 nucleotides line up with TRBD1. Trimming at V came to 1 base and at J to 7 bases, leaving 11 bases not matched to a gene. CDR3 length equals 16 residues. CDR1 and CDR2 from the germline V gene are SGHRS and YFSETQ. The CDR3 DNA reads as TGCGCCAGCAGCTTGCGGACAGGGGACTGGCTAAGTGGCTACACCTTC. Translating gives CASSLRTGDWLSGYTF. Variable domain in full (rest from reference TRBV5-1 and TRBJ1-2): KAGVTQTPRYLIKTRGQQVTLSCSPISGHRSVSWYQQTPGQGLQFLFEYFSETQRNKGNFPGRFSGRQFSNSRSEMNVSTLELGDSALYLCASSLRTGDWLSGYTFGSGTRLTVV.

This clone has only a few counts. The chain is built from TRBV28 and TRBJ2-2; 10 positions match TRBD1. Germline V gene data show CDR1 as MDHEN and CDR2 as SYDVKM. Losses at the gene ends were 5 bases for V and 6 bases for J; bases not matched to a gene: 3. CDR3 length: 14 amino acids. The CDR3 protein is CASSRDRGAGELFF. Here the CDR3 DNA reads TGTGCCAGCAGTCGGGACAGGGGAGCCGGGGAGCTGTTTTTT.

This clone showed up just a few times. The chain employs TRBV25-1 and TRBJ2-5; 11 bases map to TRBD2. The CDR3 totals 16 residues. V shed 4 bases and J 1 base; nucleotides not matched to a gene: 5. Looked up from germline, CDR1 is MGHDK and CDR2 is SYGVNS. CDR3 coding DNA: TGTGCCAGCAGTGGATGGCTAGCGGGGGGCCAAGAGACCCAGTACTTC. This codes for CASSGWLAGGQETQYF.

This clone was detected a few times. The chain has TRBV11-3 and TRBJ2-3; 8 nucleotides align to TRBD2. Germline V gene sequence: CDR1 SGHNT, CDR2 YENEEA. The CDR3 is made up of 16 amino acids. V was pared by 5 bases and J by 4 bases, with 11 bases of the junction left unmatched. CDR3 amino acids: CASSGSPGTSSDTQYF. For the CDR3, the DNA is TGTGCCAGCAGCGGATCTCCGGGGACTAGTTCAGATACGCAGTATTTT.

A few counts support this clone. The rearrangement uses TRBV11-3 and TRBJ2-3; 7 nucleotides agree with TRBD1. CDR1 is SGHNT and CDR2 is YENEEA in the germline V gene. This CDR3 contains 15 residues. V shed 2 bases, J shed 2 bases, and the junction held 4 bases outside the gene matches. This CDR3 is CASSLRDSNTDTQYF. CDR3 in DNA: TGTGCCAGCAGCTTACGGGACAGTAACACAGATACGCAGTATTTT.

This rearrangement joins TRBV11-3 to TRBJ1-1; D gene ambiguous. The germline CDR1 and CDR2 sequences are SGHNT and YENEEA. The CDR3 length is 17 residues. Trimming shortened V by 0 bases and J by 4 bases, and 18 bases separated the two germline ends. CDR3 sequence reads: CASSLDDGPRIATEAFF. The CDR3 bases are TGTGCCAGCAGCTTAGATGATGGGCCGAGAATCGCCACTGAAGCTTTCTTT.

The V and J genes are TRBV5-1 and TRBJ2-3; weak D call: TRBD2 (5 bases). CDR3 length: 15 amino acids. The V gene lost 3 bases and the J gene lost 0 bases, with 11 bases spanning the gap. Germline V lookup: CDR1 SGHRS, CDR2 YFSETQ. CDR3 nucleotides: TGCGCCAGCAGCTCCGGGGTCACTAGCACAGATACGCAGTATTTT. As protein: CASSSGVTSTDTQYF.

The chain has TRBV19 and TRBJ1-2, with D tentatively TRBD1 (6 bases). Germline CDR1 reads LNHDA; CDR2 reads SQIVND (reference sequence). V lost 7 bases to trimming and J lost 0 bases, with 21 bases between them. The CDR3 spans 17 residues. CDR3 in DNA: TGTGCCAGTACCATTAAGGCCCGGGGGGCGTCTAACTATGGCTACACCTTC. It specifies CASTIKARGASNYGYTF.

The chain is built from TRBV5-1 and TRBJ2-1; tentative D call: TRBD1 (5 bases). Looked up from germline, CDR1 is SGHRS and CDR2 is YFSETQ. The V end lost 0 bases, the J end lost 0 bases, and 7 bases lay between the germline ends. The CDR3 covers 15 residues. CDR3 sequence reads: CASSLGQISYNEQFF. The CDR3 DNA follows: TGCGCCAGCAGCTTGGGACAGATCTCCTACAATGAGCAGTTCTTC.

The chain links TRBV19 to TRBJ1-2; the D gene is possibly TRBD1 (5 bases). The CDR3 contains 13 residues. The V end lost 4 bases, the J end lost 8 bases, and 14 bases lay between the germline ends. Germline V CDR1 and CDR2: LNHDA, SQIVND (reference sequence). The CDR3 is CASSTGGAVGYTF. The CDR3 DNA reads as TGTGCCAGTAGTACTGGGGGAGCGGTGGGCTACACCTTC.

This clone has only a few counts. This chain connects TRBV6-8 to TRBJ1-2; no firm D call. With 5 bases removed from V and 4 bases from J, the gap between germline ends came to 20 bases. Germline CDR1 is MNHGY and CDR2 is SAAAGT. This CDR3 has 16 amino acids. The CDR3 nucleotides are TGTGCCAGCAGTATTACGGGTGGACGGCAGCCCTATGGCTACACCTTC. Its translation is CASSITGGRQPYGYTF.

This clone was recorded a few times. This chain uses TRBV11-3 with TRBJ2-6; D unclear. The germline V gene has CDR1 SGHNT and CDR2 YENEEA. The V gene lost 2 bases and the J gene lost 8 bases, with 13 bases spanning the gap. There are 15 residues in the CDR3. CDR3 loop: CASSLYSRASNVLTF. The CDR3 bases are TGTGCCAGCAGCTTATATTCAAGGGCATCCAACGTCCTGACTTTC.

This clone showed up many times. The chain has TRBV11-3 and TRBJ2-3, with D perhaps TRBD1 (5 bases). Germline loops: CDR1 SGHNT, CDR2 YENEEA. Trimming removed 5 bases from V and 5 bases from J, with 20 bases in between. The CDR3 is 16 residues long. The CDR3 bases are TGTGCCAGCAGCAACGTAAAAAGGGGATTGGGAGATACGCAGTATTTT. It encodes CASSNVKRGLGDTQYF.